Below, 19 T cell receptor beta chains from the same sample are listed, as sequenced in a study of T cell responses to AZD1222 COVID-19 vaccine. Produced via immunoSEQ multiplex PCR; TCRdb's table is partial and in-frame only. Among 84,000 or so clones listed, around nine tenths were seen once. Sequences were derived from peripheral blood, sampled on day 0 of AZD1222 vaccination. Receptor source: an adult in good health.

The chain couples TRBV15 to TRBJ1-1, with no clear D. The CDR3 spans 16 residues. CDR1 is LNHNV and CDR2 is YYDKDF in the germline V gene (reference sequence). V lost 0 bases and J lost 5, with 16 bases in between. The DNA of the CDR3 is TGTGCCACCAGCAGAGATAGGGCTACCGGGAGGACTGAAGCTTTCTTT. Its translation is CATSRDRATGRTEAFF.

The J gene is TRBJ2-3, the V gene TRBV7-9, with D hard to call. The CDR3 runs 13 residues. The V and J ends lost 6 bases and 1 base respectively, with 8 bases between them. Germline V CDR1 and CDR2: SEHNR, FQNEAQ (reference sequence). As DNA, the CDR3 is TGTGCCAGCAGTTCGAAGGGCACAGATACGCAGTATTTT. As protein: CASSSKGTDTQYF.

This chain uses TRBV14 with TRBJ1-2, with D uncertain. Trimming pared 1 base from V and 2 bases from J, leaving 5 bases between. The CDR3 has 13 amino acids. CDR1 is SGHDN, CDR2 FVKESK, per germline. In DNA form, the CDR3 reads TGTGCCAGCAGCCAAGGGCAGAACTATGGCTACACCTTC. Translating it yields CASSQGQNYGYTF.

The rearrangement links TRBV5-6 to TRBJ1-5; D gene uncertain. V lost 2 bases to trimming and J lost 3 bases, with 12 bases between them. The germline V gene has CDR1 SGHDT and CDR2 YYEEEE. The CDR3 extends over 15 amino acids. CDR3: CASSLGVTSNQPQHF. The CDR3 DNA is TGTGCCAGCAGCTTAGGAGTCACGTCCAATCAGCCCCAGCATTTT.

The chain recombines TRBV5-4 with TRBJ1-5; TRBD1 is a possible D gene (5 bases). V was pared by 3 bases and J by 7 bases, with 20 bases between. The CDR3 extends over 16 amino acids. Germline V CDR1 and CDR2: SGHNT, YYREEE (reference sequence). The CDR3 here is CASSWDGLAPEQPQHF. For the CDR3, the DNA is TGTGCCAGCAGCTGGGACGGACTGGCTCCGGAGCAGCCCCAGCATTTT.

The V call is TRBV19, the J call TRBJ2-7, with D perhaps matching TRBD2 (7 bases). Trimming took off 4 bases at V and 0 bases at J, with 13 bases between the two ends. The CDR3 loop spans 15 amino acids. Germline loops: CDR1 LNHDA, CDR2 SQIVND (reference sequence). For the CDR3, the DNA is TGTGCCAGTAGTACCCGAGGGGGGGACTCCTACGAGCAGTACTTC. The encoded protein is CASSTRGGDSYEQYF.

The chain carries TRBV3-1 (or the pseudogene TRBV3-2) and TRBJ2-1; maybe TRBD2 (5 bases). Trimming left V 0 bases short and J 0 bases short, with 9 bases between. CDR1 is LGHDT, CDR2 YNNKEL, per germline (reference sequence). The CDR3 loop spans 16 amino acids. The CDR3 loop reads CASSQDPLASYNEQFF. The CDR3 region has the DNA TGTGCCAGCAGCCAAGATCCCCTAGCCTCCTACAATGAGCAGTTCTTC.

The rearrangement joins TRBV7-9 to TRBJ1-2; weak D call: TRBD1 (5 bases). Germline-derived CDR1 and CDR2 are SEHNR and FQNEAQ (reference sequence). Trimming took off 5 bases at V and 2 bases at J, with 12 bases between the two ends. The CDR3 sequence is 14 residues long. The CDR3 DNA sequence: TGTGCCAGCAGCCCCGGCGGGGGAAACTATGGCTACACCTTC. It translates to CASSPGGGNYGYTF. The entire variable domain, with the rest obtained from reference TRBV7-9 and TRBJ1-2, is as follows: DTGVSQNPRHKITKRGQNVTFRCDPISEHNRLYWYRQTLGQGPEFLTYFQNEAQLEKSRLLSDRFSAERPKGSFSTLEIQRTEQGDSAMYLCASSPGGGNYGYTFGSGTRLTVV.

The CDR3 DNA follows: TGTGCCAGCCATCCCATGAGGGGCACTGAAGCTTTCTTT. Residues: CASHPMRGTEAFF. This sequence joins TRBV9 and TRBJ1-1, with a weak D call TRBD1 (5 bases). V was cut by 7 bases and J by 4 bases, with 14 bases left in between. This CDR3 region has 13 residues. Germline values: CDR1 SGDLS, CDR2 YYNGEE.

The rearrangement uses TRBV3-1 (or the pseudogene TRBV3-2) and TRBJ2-7, with D hard to call. The CDR3 loop spans 12 amino acids. CDR1 and CDR2 from the germline V gene are LGHDT and YNNKEL (reference sequence). V was clipped by 3 bases and J by 5 bases, with 8 bases between them. The CDR3 nucleotides read TGTGCCAGCAGCCATGACACACACGAGCAGTACTTC. As protein: CASSHDTHEQYF.

This chain uses TRBV18 with TRBJ2-7; 7 nucleotides match TRBD1. CDR1 is KGHSH, CDR2 LQKENI, per germline. This CDR3 is built from 15 residues. Unmatched junction bases numbered 8, after V lost 6 bases and J lost 0 bases. The DNA of the CDR3 is TGTGCCAGCTCGTCAGACAGGGTGGCCTCCTACGAGCAGTACTTC. Amino acids: CASSSDRVASYEQYF. The full variable domain, its missing parts supplied by reference TRBV18 and TRBJ2-7, is NAGVMQNPRHLVRRRGQEARLRCSPMKGHSHVYWYRQLPEEGLKFMVYLQKENIIDESGMPKERFSAEFPKEGPSILRIQQVVRGDSAAYFCASSSDRVASYEQYFGPGTRLTVT.

This sequence joins TRBV27 and TRBJ2-7; D gene ambiguous. Looked up from germline, CDR1 is MNHEY and CDR2 is SMNVEV (reference sequence). Trimming took off 5 bases at V and 0 bases at J, with 5 bases between the two ends. The CDR3 totals 12 residues. The CDR3 region is CASSASSYEQYF. DNA of the CDR3: TGTGCCAGCAGTGCCTCCTCCTACGAGCAGTACTTC.

The genes are TRBV19 and TRBJ1-1; D call uncertain. This CDR3 contains 15 residues. Germline V gives CDR1 LNHDA, CDR2 SQIVND (reference sequence). Between the trimmed V and J ends, which lost 3 bases and 6 bases, there was a span of 17 bases. DNA for the CDR3: TGTGCCAGTAGTATTCCCGGGGAAGGAAGTGCTGAAGCTTTCTTT. It codes for CASSIPGEGSAEAFF.

The chain employs TRBV28 and TRBJ1-1, with D possibly TRBD1 on 5 matching bases. Trimming left V 10 bases short and J 1 base short, with 13 bases between. This CDR3 comprises 13 residues. In germline, CDR1 is MDHEN, CDR2 SYDVKM. The CDR3 DNA reads TGTGCCACCCTATCGCAGGGGAACACTGAAGCTTTCTTT. Protein product: CATLSQGNTEAFF.

The sample holds a few counts of this clone. The chain is built from TRBV5-1 and TRBJ2-3; TRBD2 matches at 7 bases. J gave up 5 bases and V 0 bases, and 3 bases lay outside the gene matches. This CDR3 is 14 amino acids long. The germline V gene has CDR1 SGHRS and CDR2 YFSETQ. The CDR3 DNA follows: TGCGCCAGCAGCTTGGAGGGGACTATAGATACGCAGTATTTT. Protein: CASSLEGTIDTQYF.

This sequence joins TRBV2 and TRBJ1-5, with D perhaps matching TRBD1 (5 bases). Per germline, CDR1 SNHLY and CDR2 FYNNEI. V was shortened by 6 bases and J by 3 bases, with 12 bases between the two germline ends. There are 14 residues in the CDR3. CDR3 DNA sequence: TGTGCCAGCAGCCCCTCAGGGATCAATCAGCCCCAGCATTTT. Translated: CASSPSGINQPQHF.

The J gene is TRBJ1-6, the V gene TRBV28; unclear D gene. This CDR3 is 12 amino acids long. Between the trimmed V and J ends, which lost 8 bases and 8 bases, there was a span of 10 bases. Looked up from germline, CDR1 is MDHEN and CDR2 is SYDVKM. This CDR3 reads CASFTTDSPLHF. DNA for the CDR3: TGTGCCAGCTTTACAACTGATTCACCCCTCCACTTT. Complete variable domain (other parts from reference TRBV28 and TRBJ1-6): DVKVTQSSRYLVKRTGEKVFLECVQDMDHENMFWYRQDPGLGLRLIYFSYDVKMKEKGDIPEGYSVSREKKERFSLILESASTNQTSMYLCASFTTDSPLHFGNGTRLTVT.

The V gene is TRBV28, the J gene TRBJ2-7, with 8 bases matching TRBD1. V lost 6 bases, J lost 9 bases, and 10 bases stayed unmatched. The CDR3 covers 13 residues. CDR1 and CDR2 (germline): MDHEN, SYDVKM. CDR3 in DNA: TGTGCCAGCAGGATACAGGGGGTGTCGGGGCAGTACTTC. Translating it yields CASRIQGVSGQYF.

The chain couples TRBV9 to TRBJ2-2; no firm D call. V lost 0 bases to trimming and J lost 4 bases, with 13 bases between them. The CDR3 is 16 amino acids. CDR1 SGDLS and CDR2 YYNGEE come from the germline V gene. The CDR3 nucleotides read TGTGCCAGCAGCGTAGATGGATATGCTATCACCGGGGAGCTGTTTTTT. This codes for CASSVDGYAITGELFF.